The next 30 T cell receptor beta chains were all read from a single sample in a study of T cell repertoires in cytomegalovirus infection. TCRdb used MiXCR to reprocess the reads, holding one entry per CDR3 protein. The sample records some 160,000 distinct CDR3 sequences, under 20% being singletons. The sample taken for sequencing was CD8+ T cells from PBMCs. The receptors originated from a human donor in good health (CMV status not recorded). Some clones in this sample may be carry-over from other donors' samples.

This clonotype was found a few times. This chain uses TRBV27 with TRBJ1-5; 8 positions match TRBD1. Trimming removed 8 bases from V and 6 bases from J; junction bases left unmatched: 6. Germline-derived CDR1 and CDR2 are MNHEY and SMNVEV (reference sequence). The CDR3 contains 13 residues. The CDR3 is CASGRGPGQPQHF. The CDR3 region has the DNA TGTGCCAGCGGCAGGGGGCCCGGTCAGCCCCAGCATTTT.

This clonotype has just a few counts. This chain connects TRBV7-9 to TRBJ2-7; no firm D call. The CDR3 is 11 amino acids. V was clipped by 4 bases and J by 3 bases, with 4 bases between them. CDR1 and CDR2 from the germline V gene are SEHNR and FQNEAQ (reference sequence). CDR3 sequence reads: CASSSHYEQYF. CDR3 DNA sequence: TGTGCCAGCAGCTCCCACTACGAGCAGTACTTC.

This clonotype was counted a few times. The rearrangement links TRBV29-1 to TRBJ2-1; D is perhaps TRBD1 (5 bases). Looked up from germline, CDR1 is SQVTM and CDR2 is ANQGSEA. V was pared by 1 base and J by 5 bases, with 9 bases between. The CDR3 is 13 residues long. The CDR3 DNA reads as TGCAGCGTTGAAGGTGGGGCAAACAATGAGCAGTTCTTC. Translation gives CSVEGGANNEQFF.

The rearrangement links TRBV20-1 to TRBJ2-7, with D unclear. The CDR3 is 14 residues long. The germline gives CDR1 DFQATT, CDR2 SNEGSKA (reference sequence). The V end lost 3 bases, the J end lost 0 bases, and 12 bases lay between the germline ends. The CDR3 protein is CSASSGANSYEQYF. The CDR3 nucleotides are TGCAGTGCTAGTTCGGGCGCAAACTCCTACGAGCAGTACTTC.

This clonotype was detected only a few times. This rearrangement joins TRBV19 to TRBJ1-1; D unresolved. This CDR3 is 14 amino acids long. The germline gives CDR1 LNHDA, CDR2 SQIVND (reference sequence). The V gene lost 1 base and the J gene lost 0 bases, with 6 bases spanning the gap. The CDR3 region has the DNA TGTGCCAGTAGTATAGCCAGCTTGAACACTGAAGCTTTCTTT. Amino acid sequence: CASSIASLNTEAFF.

This clonotype was picked up a small number of times. This chain links TRBV4-3 with TRBJ2-2; 8 bases agree with TRBD1. Per the germline V gene, CDR1 is LGHNA and CDR2 is YSLEER. V lost 3 bases to trimming and J lost 6 bases; unmatched junction nucleotides: 6. The length of the CDR3 is 15 residues. This chain's CDR3 is CASSHAGGSAGELFF. As DNA, the CDR3 is TGCGCCAGCAGCCACGCAGGGGGCTCGGCCGGGGAGCTGTTTTTT.

This clonotype was counted only a few times. The V and J genes are TRBV27 and TRBJ1-1, with a weak D call TRBD1 (5 bases). Germline V CDR1 and CDR2: MNHEY, SMNVEV (reference sequence). Between the trimmed V and J ends, which lost 3 bases and 1 base, there was a span of 12 bases. The CDR3 has 15 amino acids. The CDR3 DNA sequence: TGTGCCAGCAGTTTGATCCCAGGGAGGAACACTGAAGCTTTCTTT. Translation gives CASSLIPGRNTEAFF.

This clonotype was counted between two and nine times. The CDR3 nucleotides are TGTGCCAGCAGTCCGGTGGGGGACACTGAAGCTTTCTTT. The encoded protein is CASSPVGDTEAFF. This sequence joins TRBV7-9 and TRBJ1-1; possibly TRBD1 for D (5 bases). Deletions cut 6 bases from V and 3 bases from J, with 11 bases between. Germline assignment: CDR1 SEHNR and CDR2 FQNEAQ (reference sequence). CDR3 length equals 13 residues.

This clonotype has only a few counts. V is TRBV7-8 and J is TRBJ1-5; D not certain. In germline, CDR1 is SGHVS, CDR2 FQNEAQ. Between the trimmed V and J ends, which lost 5 bases and 4 bases, there was a span of 9 bases. CDR3 size: 13 residues. This chain's CDR3 is CASSHMENQPQHF. The CDR3 nucleotides are TGTGCCAGCAGCCACATGGAGAATCAGCCCCAGCATTTT.

This clonotype occurred a few times. This chain connects TRBV7-8 to TRBJ2-7; 9 positions match TRBD1. CDR1 is SGHVS, CDR2 FQNEAQ, per germline. This CDR3 comprises 16 residues. V lost 5 bases to trimming and J lost 4 bases; unmatched junction nucleotides: 12. The CDR3 sequence is CASSHSRGQGSYEQYF. In nucleotides, the CDR3 is TGTGCCAGCAGCCATTCCCGGGGACAGGGTAGTTACGAGCAGTACTTC.

There are a few counts of this clonotype. V gene TRBV6-2 or TRBV6-3 combines with J gene TRBJ2-1; TRBD2 matches 12 bases. The CDR3 has 15 residues. V lost 6 bases and J lost 7; bases outside the gene matches: 7. Germline V gene sequence: CDR1 MNHEY, CDR2 SVGEGT. CDR3: CASSASSGGGNEQFF. CDR3 in DNA: TGTGCCAGCAGCGCTTCTAGCGGGGGGGGGAATGAGCAGTTCTTC.

This chain joins TRBV5-1 and TRBJ2-1; D unclear. This CDR3 has 16 residues. With 4 bases removed from V and 2 bases from J, the gap between germline ends came to 16 bases. The germline gives CDR1 SGHRS, CDR2 YFSETQ. DNA for the CDR3: TGCGCCAGCAGCGAACCCCTTGACGGACCCTACAATGAGCAGTTCTTC. This codes for CASSEPLDGPYNEQFF. Full variable domain (missing parts from reference TRBV5-1 and TRBJ2-1): KAGVTQTPRYLIKTRGQQVTLSCSPISGHRSVSWYQQTPGQGLQFLFEYFSETQRNKGNFPGRFSGRQFSNSRSEMNVSTLELGDSALYLCASSEPLDGPYNEQFFGPGTRLTVL.

The J gene is TRBJ1-3, the V gene TRBV20-1; tentative D call: TRBD1 (5 bases). Trimming took off 0 bases at V and 0 bases at J, with 6 bases between the two ends. Germline CDR1 DFQATT, CDR2 SNEGSKA (reference sequence). CDR3 length equals 14 residues. The CDR3: CSARDGGSGNTIYF. The CDR3 DNA follows: TGCAGTGCTAGAGACGGGGGCTCTGGAAACACCATATATTTT.

The sample holds a few counts of this clonotype. The J gene is TRBJ1-4, the V gene TRBV27; 7 bases match TRBD1. The CDR3 sequence is 15 residues long. Losses at the gene ends were 5 bases for V and 8 bases for J; bases not matched to a gene: 11. Germline loops: CDR1 MNHEY, CDR2 SMNVEV (reference sequence). CDR3 DNA sequence: TGTGCCAGCAGTCCAGGGGGGGGTCGTGGAGAAAAACTGTTTTTT. It encodes CASSPGGGRGEKLFF.

This clonotype was counted a few times. The V call is TRBV29-1, the J call TRBJ1-2; TRBD1 matches 9 bases. The CDR3 length is 15 residues. Germline CDR1 and CDR2: SQVTM and ANQGSEA. J gave up 1 base and V 4 bases, and 7 bases lay outside the gene matches. CDR3 coding DNA: TGCAGCGTTGGGACAGGGGACGCCTTTAACTATGGCTACACCTTC. Residues: CSVGTGDAFNYGYTF.

This clonotype has a count of ten or more. The rearrangement links TRBV28 to TRBJ1-2, with D uncertain. Germline assignment: CDR1 MDHEN and CDR2 SYDVKM. The CDR3 is made up of 13 amino acids. Trimming stripped 5 bases from V and 8 bases from J, with 15 bases between. As DNA, the CDR3 is TGTGCCAGCAGTCTTGGACGGGTTGGAGGCTACACCTTC. It is translated as CASSLGRVGGYTF.

J is TRBJ1-2 and V is TRBV7-8; 9 bases are a match to TRBD1. Germline CDR1 reads SGHVS; CDR2 reads FQNEAQ. This CDR3 spans 14 amino acids. The trim removed 2 bases at V and 8 bases at J, leaving 6 bases unmatched. CDR3 DNA: TGTGCCAGCAGCTTACCGGGACAGGGTATCGGCTACACCTTC. Translating it yields CASSLPGQGIGYTF.

The sample holds a few counts of this clonotype. As DNA, the CDR3 is TGTGCCAGCAGCCCGAGGGGAGGGCAGAGCTCCTACAATGAGCAGTTCTTC. Protein product: CASSPRGGQSSYNEQFF. V is TRBV11-2 and J is TRBJ2-1, with 7 bases identical to TRBD2. Germline V gene lookup returns CDR1 SGHAT and CDR2 FQNNGV. The junction had 10 bases not matched to a gene; V was cut back by 5 bases and J by 0 bases. The CDR3 length is 17 residues.

The J gene is TRBJ2-1, the V gene TRBV28, with D unresolved. The CDR3 spans 12 residues. The V and J ends lost 3 bases and 15 bases respectively, with 15 bases between them. Germline CDR1 MDHEN, CDR2 SYDVKM. CDR3 in amino acids: CASSFSLLFRFF. As DNA, the CDR3 is TGTGCCAGCAGTTTTTCTTTGTTGTTTCGGTTCTTC.

Here the CDR3 DNA reads TGCAGTGCTAGAGCGGGAGAGAACACCGGGGAGCTGTTTTTT. Its protein product is CSARAGENTGELFF. The chain is built from TRBV20-1 and TRBJ2-2, with D possibly being TRBD2 (6 bases). This CDR3 contains 14 residues. V lost 1 base and J lost 1, with 7 bases in between. CDR1 and CDR2 (germline): DFQATT, SNEGSKA (reference sequence).

The chain links TRBV7-9 to TRBJ1-2; unclear D gene. Germline CDR1 and CDR2: SEHNR and FQNEAQ (reference sequence). This CDR3 comprises 12 residues. V gave up 7 bases and J gave up 4 bases, with 10 bases separating them. DNA for the CDR3: TGTGCCAGCACCCACAGCCTCTATGGCTACACCTTC. It specifies CASTHSLYGYTF. The variable domain in full, completed from reference TRBV7-9 and TRBJ1-2, reads DTGVSQNPRHKITKRGQNVTFRCDPISEHNRLYWYRQTLGQGPEFLTYFQNEAQLEKSRLLSDRFSAERPKGSFSTLEIQRTEQGDSAMYLCASTHSLYGYTFGSGTRLTVV.

The V gene is TRBV4-1, the J gene TRBJ2-7; D is perhaps TRBD2 (6 bases). The CDR3 spans 16 residues. V lost 0 bases to trimming and J lost 5 bases, with 17 bases between them. The germline gives CDR1 MGHRA, CDR2 YSYEKL. CDR3 DNA sequence: TGCGCCAGCAGCCAAGATACGGGAGCCCGCCTAGACGAGCAGTACTTC. It is translated as CASSQDTGARLDEQYF.

This clonotype showed up just a few times. The rearrangement uses TRBV7-9 and TRBJ2-1; possibly TRBD2 for D (5 bases). V was cut by 5 bases and J by 6 bases, with 14 bases left in between. Germline CDR1 SEHNR, CDR2 FQNEAQ (reference sequence). The CDR3 has 14 amino acids. This CDR3 reads CASSPTGLTNEQFF. The CDR3 DNA reads as TGTGCCAGCAGCCCGACTGGACTTACCAATGAGCAGTTCTTC.

This clonotype was seen only a few times. The chain uses TRBV7-6 and TRBJ1-2; a possible D gene is TRBD1 (5 bases). The CDR3 is made up of 15 amino acids. Germline V gene lookup returns CDR1 SGHVS and CDR2 FNYEAQ. Trimming removed 4 bases at V and 13 bases at J, with 25 bases between. DNA for the CDR3: TGTGCCAGCAGCTCGGGGGAGCAGCGGGAGGGCGTGTGCACCTTC. This gives the protein CASSSGEQREGVCTF.

The gene calls are TRBV7-9 and TRBJ2-2; D uncertain. The CDR3 has 14 amino acids. V lost 4 bases and J 2 bases, leaving 8 bases between the germline ends. CDR1 is SEHNR and CDR2 is FQNEAQ in the germline V gene (reference sequence). CDR3 coding DNA: TGTGCCAGCAGCTCGATTCCAAACACCGGGGAGCTGTTTTTT. Amino acid sequence: CASSSIPNTGELFF.

This clonotype came up a few times. V gene TRBV19 combines with J gene TRBJ2-3; tentative D call: TRBD2 (6 bases). The V end was cut by 8 bases, the J end by 0 bases, with 15 bases between. The CDR3 has 15 amino acids. The germline gives CDR1 LNHDA, CDR2 SQIVND (reference sequence). Here the CDR3 reads CASAKLALSTDTQYF. The CDR3 coding sequence is TGTGCCAGTGCCAAACTAGCCCTCAGCACAGATACGCAGTATTTT.

This clonotype was found once. The chain uses TRBV7-9 and TRBJ2-7, with D uncertain. The germline CDR1 and CDR2 sequences are SEHNR and FQNEAQ (reference sequence). The CDR3 contains 13 residues. Trimming cost V 1 base and J 3 bases, with 7 bases left between them. The CDR3 loop reads CASSLDPDYEQYF. The CDR3 nucleotides are TGTGCCAGCAGCTTAGACCCGGACTACGAGCAGTACTTC.

The chain has TRBV7-2 and TRBJ2-2; either TRBD1 or TRBD2 may supply D (5 bases each). The germline V gene has CDR1 SGHTA and CDR2 FQGNSA. V was pared by 3 bases and J by 3 bases, with 11 bases between. CDR3 size: 15 residues. The CDR3 nucleotides are TGTGCCAGCAGCTTCCGGGACCGGGACACCGGGGAGCTGTTTTTT. Translation: CASSFRDRDTGELFF.

The chain uses TRBV29-1 and TRBJ2-2; 9 bases map to TRBD1. The CDR3 spans 13 residues. The V gene end was trimmed by 6 bases and the J gene end by 5 bases; junction bases not matched to a gene: 4. The germline CDR1 and CDR2 sequences are SQVTM and ANQGSEA. DNA for the CDR3: TGCAGCGTGACCGGGACAGGGACCGGGGAGCTGTTTTTT. Translated, it gives CSVTGTGTGELFF.

The rearrangement links TRBV28 to TRBJ1-5; D is uncertain. Per germline, CDR1 MDHEN and CDR2 SYDVKM. V dropped 6 bases and J dropped 2 bases, with 17 bases sitting between them. The CDR3 loop spans 16 amino acids. CDR3 nucleotides: TGTGCCAGCAGAGTGAGGCCCGGACGGGGCAATCAGCCCCAGCATTTT. This encodes CASRVRPGRGNQPQHF.